This TCR beta chain is from a study of T-cell memory formation after mild COVID-19. This clonotype was counted ten times or more. The CDR3 runs 14 residues. Per germline, CDR1 DFQATT and CDR2 SNEGSKA (reference sequence). V was clipped by 3 bases and J by 3 bases, with 15 bases between them. TCRdb itself ran the 5' RACE reads through MiXCR, one entry per CDR3 protein. The table has 500,000 to 650,000 distinct CDR3 sequences, 20% to 25% seen once. The TCR sequence derives from an adult woman who had mild COVID-19 (a few samples of this study predate the infection). Cell type and time point are not known. Sequenced input: PBMCs or a T cell subset sorted from them (not recorded which). V and J are TRBV20-1 and TRBJ2-7; D is possibly TRBD2 (6 bases). Here the CDR3 DNA reads TGCAGTGCTAGGGACACTAGCAACAGCTACGAGCAGTACTTC. It is translated as CSARDTSNSYEQYF.